This T cell receptor (beta chain) was sequenced in a study of Ad26.COV2.S vaccination and SARS-CoV-2 variants. Overall study context: Dosing was one shot or two shots 56 days apart.

This sample's treatment: 15 to 20 received Ad26.COV2.S at low or high dose, single or two shots; 5 received placebo; per-sample allocation not given. Sampling was done on day 63 after the first vaccine or placebo injection. The administered vaccine (an Ad26 vector) expressed Wuhan-strain SARS-CoV-2 spike. For this clone: Its matching antigen is unknown.

Assay: immunoSEQ multiplex PCR; the TCRdb copy retains only in-frame clones and omits some. Of about 460,000 clones in the sample, roughly 87% were seen once. Study-wide findings and caveats: People who got the vaccine or the placebo had similar non-spike TCR breadth. Considerable breadth of spike-specific CD8+ and CD4+ T cell responses has reportedly been documented following vaccination.

Trimming removed 3 bases from V and 1 base from J, with 7 bases in between. Germline V lookup: CDR1 LGHDT, CDR2 YNNKEL (reference sequence). The length of the CDR3 is 13 residues. The clonotype was recovered from a person aged 18-65 years who received the Ad26.COV2.S COVID-19 vaccine or a placebo. Sequenced here: peripheral blood, sampled in a trial of Ad26.COV2.S vaccine versus placebo. This chain joins TRBV3-1 (or the pseudogene TRBV3-2) and TRBJ2-7, with D possibly TRBD1 on 5 matching bases. CDR3 region: CASSHTGSYEQYF. The CDR3 nucleotides read TGTGCCAGCAGCCATACAGGATCCTACGAGCAGTACTTC.